The following is a T cell receptor (beta chain) sequence with its context. The data stem from a study of shared clonotypes between healthy human individuals. The CDR3 covers 16 residues. Germline-derived CDR1 and CDR2 are LNHDA and SQIVND (reference sequence). V gave up 10 bases and J gave up 4 bases; unmatched junction bases: 16. Only Caucasian adults living in Nashville, Tennessee served as donors. TCRdb's copy holds only in-frame clones and misses some; the assay was immunoSEQ multiplex PCR. The sample lists roughly 660,000 clones, about 90% seen once, with roughly 36% in the top ten. This TCR was recovered from a man aged 18 to 30 in good health. Some clones in this sample may be carry-over from other donors' samples. The rearrangement joins TRBV19 to TRBJ2-4, with TRBD1 identical over 7 bases. Sequenced sample: memory CD8+ T cells from PBMCs. Sample subset: CD45RO+ cells pooled with CCR7-negative TemRA cells. CDR3 nucleotides: TGTGCCACCACACCTAGCTCCGGGACAGAGAAAAACATTCAGTACTTC. It is translated as CATTPSSGTEKNIQYF. Full variable domain (outside the CDR3, taken from reference TRBV19 and TRBJ2-4): DGGITQSPKYLFRKEGQNVTLSCEQNLNHDAMYWYRQDPGQGLRLIYYSQIVNDFQKGDIAEGYSVSREKKESFPLTVTSAQKNPTAFYLCATTPSSGTEKNIQYFGAGTRLSVL.